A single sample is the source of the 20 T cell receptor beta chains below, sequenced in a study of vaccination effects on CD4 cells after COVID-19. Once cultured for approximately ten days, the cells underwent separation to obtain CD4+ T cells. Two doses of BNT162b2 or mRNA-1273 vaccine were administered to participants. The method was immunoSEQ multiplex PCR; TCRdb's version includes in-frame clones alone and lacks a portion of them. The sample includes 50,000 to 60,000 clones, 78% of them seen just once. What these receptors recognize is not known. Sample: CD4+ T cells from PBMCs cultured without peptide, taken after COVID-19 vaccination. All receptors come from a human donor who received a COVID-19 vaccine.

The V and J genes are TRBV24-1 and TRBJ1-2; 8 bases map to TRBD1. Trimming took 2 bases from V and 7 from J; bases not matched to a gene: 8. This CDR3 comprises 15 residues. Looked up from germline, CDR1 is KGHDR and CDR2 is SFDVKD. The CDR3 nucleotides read TGTGCCACCAGTGATTCGCAGGGGGCGCGGAGTGGCTACACCTTC. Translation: CATSDSQGARSGYTF.

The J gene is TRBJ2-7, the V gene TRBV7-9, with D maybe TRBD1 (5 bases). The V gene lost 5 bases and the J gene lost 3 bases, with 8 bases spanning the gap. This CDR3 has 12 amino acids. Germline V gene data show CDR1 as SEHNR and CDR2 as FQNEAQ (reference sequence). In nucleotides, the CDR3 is TGTGCCAGCAGCCATGACAGCTACGAGCAGTACTTC. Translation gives CASSHDSYEQYF.

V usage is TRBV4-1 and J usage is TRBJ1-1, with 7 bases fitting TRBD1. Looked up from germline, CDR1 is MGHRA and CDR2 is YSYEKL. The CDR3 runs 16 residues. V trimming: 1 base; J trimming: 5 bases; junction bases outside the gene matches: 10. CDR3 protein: CASSQGSQGGRTEAFF. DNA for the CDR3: TGCGCCAGCAGCCAAGGGTCCCAGGGGGGGCGAACTGAAGCTTTCTTT.

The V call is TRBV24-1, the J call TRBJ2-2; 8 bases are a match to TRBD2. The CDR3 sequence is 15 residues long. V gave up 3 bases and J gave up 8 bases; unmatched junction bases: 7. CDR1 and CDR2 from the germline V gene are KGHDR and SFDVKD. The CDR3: CATSDPRLAGGELFF. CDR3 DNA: TGTGCCACCAGTGATCCCCGCTTAGCGGGAGGGGAGCTGTTTTTT.

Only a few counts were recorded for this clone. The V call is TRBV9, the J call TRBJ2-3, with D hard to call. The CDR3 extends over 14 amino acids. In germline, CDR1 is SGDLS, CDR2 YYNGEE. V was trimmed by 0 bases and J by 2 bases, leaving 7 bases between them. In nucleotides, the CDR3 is TGTGCCAGCAGCGTAGACCCCTTCACAGATACGCAGTATTTT. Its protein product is CASSVDPFTDTQYF.

The CDR3 loop reads CASSIRGHGYTF. CDR3 DNA sequence: TGTGCCAGTAGTATACGGGGGCACGGCTACACCTTC. The chain recombines TRBV19 with TRBJ1-2, with D possibly TRBD1 on 6 matching bases. Between the trimmed V and J ends, which lost 2 bases and 8 bases, there was a span of 9 bases. Germline CDR1 LNHDA, CDR2 SQIVND (reference sequence). The CDR3 totals 12 residues.

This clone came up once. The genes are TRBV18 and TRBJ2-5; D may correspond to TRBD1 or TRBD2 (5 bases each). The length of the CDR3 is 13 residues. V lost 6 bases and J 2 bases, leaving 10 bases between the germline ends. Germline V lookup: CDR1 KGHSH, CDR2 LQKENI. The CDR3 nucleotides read TGTGCCAGCTCCCTTGGGGGACAAGAGACCCAGTACTTC. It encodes CASSLGGQETQYF.

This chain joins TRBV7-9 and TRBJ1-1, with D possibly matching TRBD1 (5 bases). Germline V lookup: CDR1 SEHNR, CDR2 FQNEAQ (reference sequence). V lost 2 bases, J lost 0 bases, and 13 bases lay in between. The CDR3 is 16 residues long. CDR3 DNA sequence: TGTGCCAGCAGCTTATTGCGGGGCCTGATGAACACTGAAGCTTTCTTT. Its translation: CASSLLRGLMNTEAFF.

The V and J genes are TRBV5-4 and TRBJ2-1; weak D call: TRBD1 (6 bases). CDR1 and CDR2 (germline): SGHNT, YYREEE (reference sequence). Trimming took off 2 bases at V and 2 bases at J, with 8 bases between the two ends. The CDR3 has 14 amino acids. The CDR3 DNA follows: TGTGCCAGCAGCTTCGGACAGCCCTACAATGAGCAGTTCTTC. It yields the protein CASSFGQPYNEQFF.

The CDR3 loop reads CASSLAYSTNYGYTF. The CDR3 DNA is TGTGCCAGCAGCTTGGCGTACAGTACTAACTATGGCTACACCTTC. The rearrangement joins TRBV5-5 to TRBJ1-2; D not resolved. This CDR3 has 15 residues. The V end was cut by 0 bases, the J end by 0 bases, with 9 bases between. Germline CDR1 reads SGHKS; CDR2 reads YYEKEE (reference sequence). Drawing the rest from reference TRBV5-5 and TRBJ1-2, the complete variable domain is DAGVTQSPTHLIKTRGQQVTLRCSPISGHKSVSWYQQVLGQGPQFIFQYYEKEERGRGNFPDRFSARQFPNYSSELNVNALLLGDSALYLCASSLAYSTNYGYTFGSGTRLTVV.

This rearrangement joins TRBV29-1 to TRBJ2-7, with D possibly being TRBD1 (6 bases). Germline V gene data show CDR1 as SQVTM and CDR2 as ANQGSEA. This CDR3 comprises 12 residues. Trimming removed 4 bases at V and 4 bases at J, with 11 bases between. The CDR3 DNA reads TGCAGCGTTGTACAGGGATCTTACGAGCAGTACTTC. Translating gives CSVVQGSYEQYF.

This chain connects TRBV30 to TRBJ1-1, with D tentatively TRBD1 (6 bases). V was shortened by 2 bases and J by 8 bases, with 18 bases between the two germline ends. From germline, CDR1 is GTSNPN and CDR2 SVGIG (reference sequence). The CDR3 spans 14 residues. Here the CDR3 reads CAWSRGGRGLEAFF. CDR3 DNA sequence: TGTGCCTGGAGTAGAGGGGGGCGAGGGTTGGAAGCTTTCTTT.

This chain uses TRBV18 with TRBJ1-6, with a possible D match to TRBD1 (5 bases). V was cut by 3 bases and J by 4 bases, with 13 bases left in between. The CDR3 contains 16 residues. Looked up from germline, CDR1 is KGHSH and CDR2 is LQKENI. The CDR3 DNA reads TGTGCCAGCTCACCGGACCTCGGGGGGTATAATTCACCCCTCCACTTT. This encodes CASSPDLGGYNSPLHF.

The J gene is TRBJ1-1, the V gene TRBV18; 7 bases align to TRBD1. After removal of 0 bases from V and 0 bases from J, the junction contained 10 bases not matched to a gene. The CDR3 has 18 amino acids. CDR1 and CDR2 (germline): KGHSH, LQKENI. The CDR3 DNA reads TGTGCCAGCTCACCACCTCGGGACAGAAATTCCATGAACACTGAAGCTTTCTTT. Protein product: CASSPPRDRNSMNTEAFF. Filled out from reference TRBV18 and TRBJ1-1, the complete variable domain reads NAGVMQNPRHLVRRRGQEARLRCSPMKGHSHVYWYRQLPEEGLKFMVYLQKENIIDESGMPKERFSAEFPKEGPSILRIQQVVRGDSAAYFCASSPPRDRNSMNTEAFFGQGTRLTVV.

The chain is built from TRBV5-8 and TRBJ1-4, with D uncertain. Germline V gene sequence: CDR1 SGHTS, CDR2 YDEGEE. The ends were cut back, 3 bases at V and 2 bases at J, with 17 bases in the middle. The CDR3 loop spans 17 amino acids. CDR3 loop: CASSSSVSRRTNEKLFF. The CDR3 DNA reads TGTGCCAGCAGCTCCTCAGTAAGCCGCCGCACTAATGAAAAACTGTTTTTT.

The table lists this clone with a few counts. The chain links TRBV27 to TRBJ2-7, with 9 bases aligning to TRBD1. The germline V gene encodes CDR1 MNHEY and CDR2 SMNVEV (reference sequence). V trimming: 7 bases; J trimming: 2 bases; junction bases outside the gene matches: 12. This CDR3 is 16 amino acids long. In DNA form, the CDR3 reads TGTGCCAGCACCTATAGGCGGGGACAGGGTACCTACGAGCAGTACTTC. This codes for CASTYRRGQGTYEQYF.

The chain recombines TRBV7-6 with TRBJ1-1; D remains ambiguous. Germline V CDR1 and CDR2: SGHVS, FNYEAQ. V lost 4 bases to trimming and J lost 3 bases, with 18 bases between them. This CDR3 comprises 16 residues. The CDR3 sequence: CASSSPGRARHTEAFF. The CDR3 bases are TGTGCCAGCAGCTCCCCTGGGAGGGCCCGTCACACTGAAGCTTTCTTT.

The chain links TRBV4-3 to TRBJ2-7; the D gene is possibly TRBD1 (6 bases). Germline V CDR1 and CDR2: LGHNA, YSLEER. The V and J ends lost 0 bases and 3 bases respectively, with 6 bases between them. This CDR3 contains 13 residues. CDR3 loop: CASSQEQGYEQYF. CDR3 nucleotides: TGCGCCAGCAGCCAAGAACAGGGCTACGAGCAGTACTTC.

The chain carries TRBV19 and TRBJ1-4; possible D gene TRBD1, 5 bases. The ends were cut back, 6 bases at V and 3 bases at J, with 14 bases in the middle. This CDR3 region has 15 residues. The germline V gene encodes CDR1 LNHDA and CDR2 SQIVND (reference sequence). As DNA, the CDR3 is TGTGCCAGTAGGACCCCCGGGGCTTCTAATGAAAAACTGTTTTTT. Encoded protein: CASRTPGASNEKLFF.

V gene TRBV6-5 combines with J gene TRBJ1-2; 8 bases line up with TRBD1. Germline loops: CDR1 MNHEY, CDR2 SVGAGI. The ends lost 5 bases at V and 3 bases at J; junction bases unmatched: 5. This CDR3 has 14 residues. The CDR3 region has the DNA TGTGCCAGCAGTCCCACGGGACAGGACTATGGCTACACCTTC. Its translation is CASSPTGQDYGYTF.